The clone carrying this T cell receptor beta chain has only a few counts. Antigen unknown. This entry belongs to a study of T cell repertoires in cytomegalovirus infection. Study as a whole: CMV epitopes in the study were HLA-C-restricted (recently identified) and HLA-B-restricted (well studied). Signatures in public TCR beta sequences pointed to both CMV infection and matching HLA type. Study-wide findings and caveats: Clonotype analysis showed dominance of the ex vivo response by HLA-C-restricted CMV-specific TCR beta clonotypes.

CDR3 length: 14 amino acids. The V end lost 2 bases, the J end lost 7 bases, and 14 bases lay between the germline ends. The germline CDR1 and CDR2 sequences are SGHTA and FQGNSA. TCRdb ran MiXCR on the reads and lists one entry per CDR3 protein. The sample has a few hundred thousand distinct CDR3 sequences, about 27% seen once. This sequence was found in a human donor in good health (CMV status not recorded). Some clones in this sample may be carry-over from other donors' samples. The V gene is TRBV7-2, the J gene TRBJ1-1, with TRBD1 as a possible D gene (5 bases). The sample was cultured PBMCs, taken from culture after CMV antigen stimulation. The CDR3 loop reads CASSLMQGGDEAFF. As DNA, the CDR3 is TGTGCCAGCAGCTTAATGCAGGGCGGGGATGAAGCTTTCTTT.